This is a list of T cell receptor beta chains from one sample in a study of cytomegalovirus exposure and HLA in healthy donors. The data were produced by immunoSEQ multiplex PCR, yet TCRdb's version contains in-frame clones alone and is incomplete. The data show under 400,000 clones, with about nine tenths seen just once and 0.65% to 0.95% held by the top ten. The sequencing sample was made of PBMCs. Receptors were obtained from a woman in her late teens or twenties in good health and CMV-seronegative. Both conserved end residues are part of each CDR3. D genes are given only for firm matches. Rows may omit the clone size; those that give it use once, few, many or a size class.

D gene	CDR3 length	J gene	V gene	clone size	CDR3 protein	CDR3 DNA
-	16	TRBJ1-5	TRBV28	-	CASSPAPVDTYQPQHF	TGTGCCAGCAGTCCCGCCCCCGTTGACACCTATCAGCCCCAGCATTTT
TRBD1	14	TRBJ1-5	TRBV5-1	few	CASSETGSNQPQHF	TGCGCCAGCAGCGAGACAGGGAGCAATCAGCCCCAGCATTTT
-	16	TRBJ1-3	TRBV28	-	CASSPLGRHSGNTIYF	TGTGCCAGCAGCCCATTGGGGAGACACTCTGGAAACACCATATATTTT
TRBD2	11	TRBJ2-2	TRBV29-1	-	CSAGRAGELFF	TGCAGCGCAGGGAGGGCCGGGGAGCTGTTTTTT
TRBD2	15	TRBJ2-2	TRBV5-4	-	CASSLVGLAAGELFF	TGTGCCAGCAGCTTGGTGGGACTAGCGGCCGGGGAGCTGTTTTTT
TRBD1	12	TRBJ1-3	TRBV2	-	CASSGPTGGIYF	TGTGCCAGCAGTGGCCCGACAGGGGGGATATATTTT
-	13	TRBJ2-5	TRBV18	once	CASSRGNQETQYF	TGTGCCAGCTCACGAGGGAACCAAGAGACCCAGTACTTC
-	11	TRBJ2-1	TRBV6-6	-	CASGVDSEQFF	TGTGCCAGCGGTGTTGATAGCGAGCAGTTCTTC
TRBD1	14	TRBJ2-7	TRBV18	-	CASSPGQDSYEQYF	TGTGCCAGCTCCCCGGGACAGGACTCCTACGAGCAGTACTTC
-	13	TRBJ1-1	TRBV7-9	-	CASRFGQNTEAFF	TGTGCCAGCAGATTCGGACAGAACACTGAAGCTTTCTTT
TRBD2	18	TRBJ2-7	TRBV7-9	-	CASSHVPGLAGAPYEQYF	TGTGCCAGCAGCCACGTCCCGGGACTAGCGGGGGCCCCCTACGAGCAGTACTTC
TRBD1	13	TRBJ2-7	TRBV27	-	CASRDRDAYEQYF	TGTGCCAGCCGGGACAGGGATGCCTACGAGCAGTACTTC
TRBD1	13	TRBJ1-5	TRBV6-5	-	CASKGGLNQPQHF	TGTGCCAGCAAAGGGGGCTTAAATCAGCCCCAGCATTTT
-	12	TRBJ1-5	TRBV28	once	CASSPSNQPQHF	TGTGCCAGCAGTCCGTCCAATCAGCCCCAGCATTTT
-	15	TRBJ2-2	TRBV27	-	CASSFDRINTGELFF	TGTGCCAGCAGTTTCGACAGGATTAACACCGGGGAGCTGTTTTTT
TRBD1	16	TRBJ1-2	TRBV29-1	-	CSVKENPMTGPYGYTF	TGCAGCGTTAAAGAGAACCCGATGACAGGGCCTTATGGCTACACCTTC
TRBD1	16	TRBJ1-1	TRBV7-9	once	CASSPRDRGYGTEAFF	TGTGCCAGCAGCCCCCGGGACAGGGGGTACGGCACTGAAGCTTTCTTT
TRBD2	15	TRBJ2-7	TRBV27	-	CASRQGLAGSYEQYF	TGTGCCAGCAGACAAGGACTAGCGGGTTCCTACGAGCAGTACTTC
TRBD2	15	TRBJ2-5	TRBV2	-	CASRGLESLGETQYF	TGTGCCAGCAGGGGACTAGAATCCTTAGGGGAGACCCAGTACTTC
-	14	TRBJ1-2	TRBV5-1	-	CASSLEQGPYGYTF	TGCGCCAGCAGCTTGGAGCAGGGCCCCTATGGCTACACCTTC
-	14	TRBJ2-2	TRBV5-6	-	CASRNSMNTGELFF	TGTGCCAGCAGAAACAGTATGAACACCGGGGAGCTGTTTTTT
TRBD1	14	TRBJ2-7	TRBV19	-	CASALSGGGYEQYF	TGTGCCAGTGCCCTGTCAGGGGGCGGCTACGAGCAGTACTTC
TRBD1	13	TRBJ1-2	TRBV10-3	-	CALGETGDYGYTF	TGTGCCCTTGGCGAGACAGGGGACTATGGCTACACCTTC
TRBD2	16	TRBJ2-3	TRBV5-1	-	CASSLGAAGRTDTQYF	TGCGCCAGCAGCTTGGGAGCAGCGGGGCGCACAGATACGCAGTATTTT
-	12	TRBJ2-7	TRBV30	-	CAWNADPYEQYF	TGTGCCTGGAACGCAGATCCCTACGAGCAGTACTTC
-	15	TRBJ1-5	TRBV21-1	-	CASSGPAGFNQPQHF	TGTGCCAGCAGCGGCCCAGCAGGGTTCAATCAGCCCCAGCATTTT
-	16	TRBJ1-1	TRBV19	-	CASSIDQNSQNTEAFF	TGTGCCAGTAGTATAGATCAGAACAGCCAAAACACTGAAGCTTTCTTT
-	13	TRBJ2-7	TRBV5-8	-	CASSLEQRGEQYF	TGTGCCAGCAGCTTGGAGCAGAGAGGCGAGCAGTACTTC
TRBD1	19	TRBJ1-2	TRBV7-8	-	CASSLGGLGTGQGNYGYTF	TGTGCCAGCAGCTTAGGAGGTTTGGGGACAGGGCAGGGTAACTATGGCTACACCTTC
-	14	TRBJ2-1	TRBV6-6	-	CAGSIGGMNNEQFF	TGTGCCGGCTCAATCGGCGGGATGAACAATGAGCAGTTCTTC
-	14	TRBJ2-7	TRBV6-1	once	CASTSGDALYEQYF	TGTGCCAGCACCTCCGGGGATGCGTTATACGAGCAGTACTTC
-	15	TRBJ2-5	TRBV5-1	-	CASSLVLSYQETQYF	TGCGCCAGCAGCTTGGTTCTTTCGTACCAAGAGACCCAGTACTTC
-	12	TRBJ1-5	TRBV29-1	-	CSAALRNQPQHF	TGCAGCGCCGCACTTCGCAATCAGCCCCAGCATTTT
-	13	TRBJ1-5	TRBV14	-	CASSTSPNQPQHF	TGTGCCAGCAGTACATCCCCCAATCAGCCCCAGCATTTT
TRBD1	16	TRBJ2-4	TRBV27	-	CASSLEGGRSKNIQYF	TGTGCCAGCAGTTTAGAAGGGGGCCGATCCAAAAACATTCAGTACTTC
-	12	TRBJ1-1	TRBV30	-	CAWSEGVAEAFF	TGTGCCTGGAGCGAGGGGGTGGCTGAAGCTTTCTTT
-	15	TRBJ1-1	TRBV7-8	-	CASSLERAGITEAFF	TGTGCCAGCAGCTTGGAGCGGGCGGGGATCACTGAAGCTTTCTTT